The 27 T cell receptor beta chains below all came from one sample that was sequenced in a study of control samples from healthy donors and cancer patients. The table came from immunoSEQ multiplex PCR; TCRdb's copy has only in-frame clones and leaves some out. There are about 28,000 clones in the sample; 91% occur only once, and about 12% lies in the top ten. Sequencing was carried out using PBMCs. Every receptor here comes from a man between 50 and 59 years old with lung cancer.

This clone is a singleton in its sample. The V call is TRBV11-2, the J call TRBJ1-1; D ambiguous. The germline CDR1 and CDR2 sequences are SGHAT and FQNNGV. The CDR3 runs 13 residues. The V end was cut by 1 base, the J end by 2 bases, with 5 bases between. The CDR3 DNA sequence: TGTGCCAGCAGCTTAGCCAGAAACACTGAAGCTTTCTTT. Amino acids: CASSLARNTEAFF.

This chain joins TRBV19 and TRBJ1-4; TRBD1 agrees at 7 bases. After removal of 5 bases from V and 0 bases from J, the junction contained 12 bases not matched to a gene. This CDR3 has 18 residues. CDR1 and CDR2 (germline): LNHDA, SQIVND (reference sequence). This CDR3 is CASSHLGTATPTNEKLFF. The CDR3 region has the DNA TGTGCCAGTAGTCATCTCGGGACAGCGACTCCAACTAATGAAAAACTGTTTTTT.

The gene calls are TRBV30 and TRBJ2-2; the D gene could be TRBD1 or TRBD2 (5 bases each). V lost 3 bases to trimming and J lost 7 bases, with 18 bases between them. The CDR3 contains 15 residues. Germline CDR1 and CDR2: GTSNPN and SVGIG (reference sequence). CDR3 loop: CAWRNTQGSVGELFF. CDR3 nucleotide sequence: TGTGCCTGGAGGAATACGCAGGGTAGCGTCGGGGAGCTGTTTTTT.

The CDR3 protein is CASSEGPGEKLFF. In DNA, the CDR3 is TGTGCCAGCAGTGAAGGCCCGGGGGAAAAACTGTTTTTT. The V and J genes are TRBV2 and TRBJ1-4; no clear D gene. This CDR3 has 13 residues. Trimming stripped 1 base from V and 8 bases from J, with 8 bases between. Germline values: CDR1 SNHLY, CDR2 FYNNEI.

The chain couples TRBV7-2 to TRBJ2-7; 10 bases match TRBD1. Germline CDR1 is SGHTA and CDR2 is FQGNSA. The CDR3 covers 16 residues. J was trimmed by 3 bases and V by 3 bases; bases with no gene match: 8. In DNA form, the CDR3 reads TGTGCCAGCAGCTTCGCTGGGACAGGGGAGAACTACGAGCAGTACTTC. Amino acid sequence: CASSFAGTGENYEQYF.

The CDR3 reads CASSFLSSYEQYF. The CDR3 DNA follows: TGTGCCAGCAGTTTTTTAAGCTCCTACGAGCAGTACTTC. This chain connects TRBV7-2 to TRBJ2-7; D is undetermined. Trimming took off 6 bases at V and 0 bases at J, with 9 bases between the two ends. Germline CDR1 and CDR2: SGHTA and FQGNSA. The CDR3 runs to 13 residues.

V and J are TRBV3-1 (or the pseudogene TRBV3-2) and TRBJ1-4, with TRBD1 identical over 8 bases. V was pared by 0 bases and J by 4 bases, with 10 bases of the junction left unmatched. The V gene's germline CDR1 is LGHDT and CDR2 YNNKEL (reference sequence). This CDR3 contains 18 residues. The CDR3, as DNA: TGTGCCAGCAGCCAAGATCTAAGACAGGGGTTTGGTAATGAAAAACTGTTTTTT. Amino acids: CASSQDLRQGFGNEKLFF.

The chain joins TRBV19 to TRBJ1-5; 8 bases map to TRBD1. This CDR3 is built from 13 residues. Looked up from germline, CDR1 is LNHDA and CDR2 is SQIVND (reference sequence). V lost 5 bases to trimming and J lost 6 bases; unmatched junction nucleotides: 3. The CDR3 here is CASSPGGGQPQHF. In DNA form, the CDR3 reads TGTGCCAGTAGTCCAGGGGGCGGTCAGCCCCAGCATTTT.

The gene calls are TRBV3-1 (or the pseudogene TRBV3-2) and TRBJ1-1; no firm D call. Germline CDR1 and CDR2: LGHDT and YNNKEL (reference sequence). V dropped 3 bases and J dropped 5 bases, with 22 bases sitting between them. This CDR3 comprises 17 residues. The CDR3 sequence: CASSHSPAAFSGTEAFF. CDR3 DNA: TGTGCCAGCAGCCATTCGCCGGCAGCCTTTTCGGGTACTGAAGCTTTCTTT.

V gene TRBV11-2 combines with J gene TRBJ2-7; D perhaps matches TRBD2 (6 bases). This CDR3 spans 15 amino acids. The V and J ends lost 6 bases and 0 bases respectively, with 15 bases between them. Germline CDR1 SGHAT, CDR2 FQNNGV. CDR3 region: CASRPPGGFSYEQYF. The DNA of the CDR3 is TGTGCCAGCAGACCACCCGGGGGTTTCTCCTACGAGCAGTACTTC.

This rearrangement joins TRBV7-2 to TRBJ2-2; tentatively, D is TRBD2 (5 bases). The germline V gene encodes CDR1 SGHTA and CDR2 FQGNSA. Trimming removed 8 bases at V and 4 bases at J, with 14 bases between. CDR3 size: 14 residues. For the CDR3, the DNA is TGTGCCAGCCGTTGGAGAGGGCCCACCGGGGAGCTGTTTTTT. Translation: CASRWRGPTGELFF. The whole variable domain, remainder taken from reference TRBV7-2 and TRBJ2-2, is GAGVSQSPSNKVTEKGKDVELRCDPISGHTALYWYRQSLGQGLEFLIYFQGNSAPDKSGLPSDRFSAERTGGSVSTLTIQRTQQEDSAVYLCASRWRGPTGELFFGEGSRLTVL.

The V gene is TRBV7-2, the J gene TRBJ2-7; D is ambiguous. V shed 5 bases and J shed 1 base, with 12 bases lying between them. The CDR3 spans 14 residues. Germline CDR1 is SGHTA and CDR2 is FQGNSA. CDR3: CASSPDSGSYEQYF. The CDR3 DNA is TGTGCCAGCAGCCCAGATTCGGGTTCCTACGAGCAGTACTTC.

The J gene is TRBJ2-3, the V gene TRBV9; 9 positions match TRBD2. The CDR3 runs to 15 residues. Germline V gene sequence: CDR1 SGDLS, CDR2 YYNGEE. J lost 3 bases, V lost 6 bases, and 8 bases had no gene match. CDR3 nucleotides: TGTGCCAGCACCGGAGCGGGGGGAGGGACAGATACGCAGTATTTT. This translates into CASTGAGGGTDTQYF. The full variable domain, in which reference TRBV9 and TRBJ2-3 provide the parts outside the CDR3, is DSGVTQTPKHLITATGQRVTLRCSPRSGDLSVYWYQQSLDQGLQFLIQYYNGEERAKGNILERFSAQQFPDLHSELNLSSLELGDSALYFCASTGAGGGTDTQYFGPGTRLTVL.

The chain combines TRBV7-2 with TRBJ2-7, with TRBD2 matching 10 bases. CDR1 is SGHTA and CDR2 is FQGNSA in the germline V gene. There are 16 residues in the CDR3. Trimming took 1 base from V and 0 from J; bases not matched to a gene: 3. CDR3 residues: CASSLGAGGYSYEQYF. As DNA, the CDR3 is TGTGCCAGCAGCTTAGGAGCGGGGGGGTACTCCTACGAGCAGTACTTC.

The chain uses TRBV5-6 and TRBJ2-1, with no clear D. The germline V gene encodes CDR1 SGHDT and CDR2 YYEEEE. There are 18 residues in the CDR3. V lost 0 bases to trimming and J lost 0 bases, with 16 bases between them. CDR3 bases: TGTGCCAGCAGCTTGGAATTAAACGGCGGCTCCTCCTACAATGAGCAGTTCTTC. Translation gives CASSLELNGGSSYNEQFF.

This clone came up once. J is TRBJ1-2 and V is TRBV3-1 (or the pseudogene TRBV3-2); tentatively, D is TRBD1 (6 bases). Germline CDR1 LGHDT, CDR2 YNNKEL (reference sequence). The CDR3 extends over 18 amino acids. V dropped 1 base and J dropped 4 bases, with 22 bases sitting between them. CDR3 protein: CASSQVNAYGGGGYGYTF. The CDR3, as DNA: TGTGCCAGCAGCCAAGTGAATGCTTATGGGGGGGGCGGCTATGGCTACACCTTC.

Worth noting for this clone: An end of the junction differs from the germline gene, which may be a read error. Other DNA sequences of this sample code for an identical CDR3. This rearrangement joins TRBV11-3 to TRBJ2-5; the D is unclear. This CDR3 spans 13 amino acids. The germline gives CDR1 SGHNT, CDR2 YENEEA. The CDR3 DNA is TGCGCCTCCTCCCGCTCGGAAGGCGAGACCCAGTACTTC. Protein: CASSRSEGETQYF.

This sequence joins TRBV2 and TRBJ1-4; 7 positions match TRBD1. The CDR3 runs 17 residues. The V and J ends lost 4 bases and 3 bases, in that order; junction bases with no gene match: 11. The germline V gene has CDR1 SNHLY and CDR2 FYNNEI. CDR3 coding DNA: TGTGCCAGCAGTGTAGAGACAGGGTTAGTCGCTAATGAAAAACTGTTTTTT. Encoded protein: CASSVETGLVANEKLFF.

The chain carries TRBV9 and TRBJ2-1; TRBD1 might be the D (6 bases). The V and J ends lost 0 bases and 8 bases respectively, with 6 bases between them. The CDR3 loop spans 12 amino acids. Germline V CDR1 and CDR2: SGDLS, YYNGEE. CDR3 sequence: CASSVGQDEQFF. In nucleotides, the CDR3 is TGTGCCAGCAGCGTAGGACAGGATGAGCAGTTCTTC.

The chain employs TRBV7-2 and TRBJ2-5, with a weak D call TRBD2 (5 bases). The CDR3 is made up of 13 amino acids. Trimming stripped 5 bases from V and 13 bases from J, with 20 bases between. Germline V gene sequence: CDR1 SGHTA, CDR2 FQGNSA. This chain's CDR3 is CASSPDLGVPGYF. The CDR3, as DNA: TGTGCCAGCAGCCCGGACCTGGGAGTTCCAGGGTACTTC.

The chain links TRBV7-3 to TRBJ1-1; D unresolved. CDR3 length: 16 residues. V lost 0 bases, J lost 6 bases, and 17 bases lay in between. From germline, CDR1 is SGHTA and CDR2 FQGTGA. CDR3 in amino acids: CASSLTSGGPTSEAFF. The CDR3 DNA reads as TGTGCCAGCAGCTTAACCAGCGGTGGACCAACTTCTGAAGCTTTCTTT.

The chain recombines TRBV5-1 with TRBJ2-5, with 8 bases that match TRBD2. Per germline, CDR1 SGHRS and CDR2 YFSETQ. The V and J ends lost 7 bases and 0 bases, in that order; junction bases with no gene match: 5. The CDR3 is 14 amino acids. This chain's CDR3 is CASSSSGYQETQYF. DNA of the CDR3: TGCGCCAGCTCCTCTAGCGGGTACCAAGAGACCCAGTACTTC. Full variable domain (outside the CDR3, taken from reference TRBV5-1 and TRBJ2-5): KAGVTQTPRYLIKTRGQQVTLSCSPISGHRSVSWYQQTPGQGLQFLFEYFSETQRNKGNFPGRFSGRQFSNSRSEMNVSTLELGDSALYLCASSSSGYQETQYFGPGTRLLVL.

The chain combines TRBV7-2 with TRBJ1-2, with D hard to call. Trimming shortened V by 2 bases and J by 6 bases, and 10 bases separated the two germline ends. CDR3 length: 13 residues. Germline CDR1 reads SGHTA; CDR2 reads FQGNSA. The CDR3 here is CASSLNSGDGYTF. In nucleotides, the CDR3 is TGTGCCAGCAGCTTAAATTCTGGGGATGGCTACACCTTC.

This rearrangement joins TRBV7-9 to TRBJ2-3, with a possible D match to TRBD1 (6 bases). Per the germline V gene, CDR1 is SEHNR and CDR2 is FQNEAQ (reference sequence). The CDR3 is 13 residues long. Trimming removed 5 bases from V and 6 bases from J, with 12 bases in between. The CDR3 region is CASSPADRDTQYF. The CDR3 DNA is TGTGCCAGCAGCCCCGCAGACAGGGATACGCAGTATTTT.

This clone was observed once. The rearrangement links TRBV10-3 to TRBJ2-2; TRBD2 matches 7 bases. CDR3 length: 14 amino acids. V was pared by 9 bases and J by 1 base, with 5 bases of the junction left unmatched. Germline CDR1 ENHRY, CDR2 SYGVKD. The CDR3 bases are TGTGCCATTGGACTAGTCCTGAACACCGGGGAGCTGTTTTTT. It specifies CAIGLVLNTGELFF.

This sequence joins TRBV21-1 and TRBJ2-5; the tabulated D call, TRBD2, remains unverified against the DNA. TRBV21-1 is a listed pseudogene. The CDR3 consists of 16 residues. The CDR3 DNA reads as TGTGCCAGCAGCAATGAACAACTAGCGGGGGATGAGACCCAGTACTTC. Translation: CASSNEQLAGDETQYF.

The V and J genes are TRBV6-2 or TRBV6-3 and TRBJ2-1; D is ambiguous. CDR1 MNHEY and CDR2 SVGEGT come from the germline V gene. The CDR3 totals 13 residues. Trimming removed 6 bases from V and 0 bases from J, with 6 bases in between. CDR3 loop: CASSRSSYNEQFF. DNA of the CDR3: TGTGCCAGCAGCCGGAGCTCCTACAATGAGCAGTTCTTC.